The 8 T cell receptor beta chains below were found in one sample sequenced in a study of cytomegalovirus exposure and HLA in healthy donors. The PCR contained 60 Vbeta and 13 Jbeta primers. The method was immunoSEQ multiplex PCR; TCRdb's version includes in-frame clones alone and lacks a portion of them. This table has about 190,000 clones, roughly 77% appearing once. The sample was PBMCs. The receptors originated from a man aged 25 to 40 in good health and CMV-seropositive.

In its sample, this clone was seen once. The chain is built from TRBV5-4 and TRBJ1-5, with D unresolved. Trimming took 2 bases from V and 2 from J, leaving 14 bases between them. CDR1 SGHNT and CDR2 YYREEE come from the germline V gene (reference sequence). This CDR3 is built from 16 residues. CDR3 nucleotide sequence: TGTGCCAGCAGCTTAGACGGCGGGAATGGCAATCAGCCCCAGCATTTT. This gives the protein CASSLDGGNGNQPQHF.

This chain links TRBV5-1 with TRBJ2-3; tentatively, D is TRBD2 (5 bases). Trimming pared 1 base from V and 2 bases from J, leaving 8 bases between. Germline lookup yields CDR1 SGHRS and CDR2 YFSETQ. The CDR3 is 14 amino acids. CDR3 sequence: CASSLFGDTDTQYF. The CDR3 DNA follows: TGCGCCAGCAGCTTGTTCGGGGACACAGATACGCAGTATTTT. Looking up the rest from reference TRBV5-1 and TRBJ2-3 gives the full variable domain: KAGVTQTPRYLIKTRGQQVTLSCSPISGHRSVSWYQQTPGQGLQFLFEYFSETQRNKGNFPGRFSGRQFSNSRSEMNVSTLELGDSALYLCASSLFGDTDTQYFGPGTRLTVL.

The V call is TRBV6-4, the J call TRBJ2-1, with 11 nucleotides matching TRBD2. The CDR3 totals 15 residues. Unmatched junction bases numbered 10, after V lost 6 bases and J lost 9 bases. Germline CDR1 and CDR2: MRHNA and SNTAGT. This CDR3 reads CASSPLAGGPSEQFF. The CDR3 nucleotides are TGTGCCAGCAGCCCCTTAGCGGGGGGGCCGAGTGAGCAGTTCTTC.

This chain links TRBV27 with TRBJ2-5, with 8 nucleotides matching TRBD1. CDR3 length: 15 residues. V lost 6 bases, J lost 1 base, and 7 bases stayed unmatched. Germline V gene lookup returns CDR1 MNHEY and CDR2 SMNVEV (reference sequence). In DNA, the CDR3 is TGTGCCAGCAGGGCAGGGGGCCTTCTCCAAGAGACCCAGTACTTC. It is translated as CASRAGGLLQETQYF.

The chain combines TRBV7-3 with TRBJ1-3, with D hard to call. The germline V gene encodes CDR1 SGHTA and CDR2 FQGTGA. The CDR3 extends over 15 amino acids. Trimming pared 2 bases from V and 2 bases from J, leaving 10 bases between. The CDR3 nucleotides read TGTGCCAGCAGCTTAGACGGTACAGCTGGAAACACCATATATTTT. It is translated as CASSLDGTAGNTIYF.

The V call is TRBV7-2, the J call TRBJ2-7; D uncertain. The CDR3 is 13 amino acids. CDR1 is SGHTA and CDR2 is FQGNSA in the germline V gene. V lost 1 base, J lost 13 bases, and 17 bases lay in between. CDR3 DNA: TGTGCCAGCAGCTTAGAGCCCCGAGGCCGTTGTTACTTC. It specifies CASSLEPRGRCYF.

The rearrangement joins TRBV5-4 to TRBJ2-2; weak D call: TRBD2 (6 bases). Looked up from germline, CDR1 is SGHNT and CDR2 is YYREEE (reference sequence). This CDR3 has 15 amino acids. With 6 bases removed from V and 6 bases from J, the gap between germline ends came to 18 bases. DNA of the CDR3: TGTGCCAGCAACCTTGGAGGGCCGGGGTCCGGGGAGCTGTTTTTT. Encoded protein: CASNLGGPGSGELFF.

The CDR3 DNA sequence: TGTGCCAGCAGCTTAGACTCCGGAAACACCATATATTTT. Residues: CASSLDSGNTIYF. The chain combines TRBV7-9 with TRBJ1-3; D ambiguous. CDR1 is SEHNR, CDR2 FQNEAQ, per germline (reference sequence). The V and J ends lost 1 base and 4 bases respectively, with 5 bases between them. There are 13 residues in the CDR3.